This T cell receptor (beta chain) is from a study of shared clonotypes between healthy human individuals. Terminally differentiated effector memory CD45RA+ cells were left out of the naive CD8 fraction, which was CD45RO-negative and positively selected for CCR7. This clone has only one observation. The germline V and J ends were trimmed by 0 bases and 4 bases, with 15 bases remaining between them. Germline CDR1 MNHEY, CDR2 SVGAGI. This CDR3 is 16 amino acids long. Some clones are missing from TCRdb's copy, which holds only in-frame ones; the method was immunoSEQ multiplex PCR. The data show roughly 590,000 clones, nearly 97% seen once.

This clonotype was obtained from a woman aged 30 to 39 in good health. The rearrangement links TRBV6-5 to TRBJ1-1; D perhaps matches TRBD1 (5 bases). The sample was naive CD8+ T cells sorted from blood. The CDR3 DNA reads TGTGCCAGCAGTTACTCGATTACAGGTCTCGGCACTGAAGCTTTCTTT. Translated, it gives CASSYSITGLGTEAFF.